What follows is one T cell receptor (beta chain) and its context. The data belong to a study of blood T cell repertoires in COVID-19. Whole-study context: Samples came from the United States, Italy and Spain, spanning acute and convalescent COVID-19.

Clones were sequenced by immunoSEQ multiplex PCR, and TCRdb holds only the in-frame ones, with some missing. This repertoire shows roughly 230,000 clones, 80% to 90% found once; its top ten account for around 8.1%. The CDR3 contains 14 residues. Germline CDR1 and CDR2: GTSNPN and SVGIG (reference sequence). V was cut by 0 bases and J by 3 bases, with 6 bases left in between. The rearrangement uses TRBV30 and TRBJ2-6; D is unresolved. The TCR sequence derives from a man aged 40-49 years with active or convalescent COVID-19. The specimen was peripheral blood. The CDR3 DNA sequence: TGTGCCTGGAGTGTATCTAATGGGGCCAACGTCCTGACTTTC. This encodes CAWSVSNGANVLTF. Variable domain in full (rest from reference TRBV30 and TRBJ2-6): SQTIHQWPATLVQPVGSPLSLECTVEGTSNPNLYWYRQAAGRGLQLLFYSVGIGQISSEVPQNLSASRPQDRQFILSSKKLLLSDSGFYLCAWSVSNGANVLTFGAGSRLTVL.